This T cell receptor beta chain derives from a study of post-analysis software for immune sequencing data. Study at large: Included courses were relapsing-remitting and secondary progressive multiple sclerosis; progressive-relapsing multiple sclerosis was also included.

As concerns this clonotype: What it binds is unknown.

Trimming took 5 bases from V and 9 from J, leaving 17 bases between them. The germline gives CDR1 SQVTM, CDR2 ANQGSEA. The CDR3 totals 13 residues. Tagging with unique molecular identifiers was a feature of the TCR beta cDNA libraries. TCRdb recomputed calls from the PCR reads with MiXCR, one row per CDR3 protein. Of about 680,000 distinct CDR3 sequences detected, approximately 59% appear once; the ten largest clones hold approximately 10%. Study-level results: Relative to controls, patients had 4 or 5 TRBV segments at higher frequency, with TRBV5-6, TRBV5-1 and TRBV20-1 among these.

This chain joins TRBV29-1 and TRBJ2-1; D unresolved. The TCR sequence derives from a girl between 2 and 10 years old with multiple sclerosis. Input material: blood. Here the CDR3 DNA reads TGCAGCGTTCGTCTGGGCTCAGGCGCTGAGCAGTTCTTC. Its translation: CSVRLGSGAEQFF.